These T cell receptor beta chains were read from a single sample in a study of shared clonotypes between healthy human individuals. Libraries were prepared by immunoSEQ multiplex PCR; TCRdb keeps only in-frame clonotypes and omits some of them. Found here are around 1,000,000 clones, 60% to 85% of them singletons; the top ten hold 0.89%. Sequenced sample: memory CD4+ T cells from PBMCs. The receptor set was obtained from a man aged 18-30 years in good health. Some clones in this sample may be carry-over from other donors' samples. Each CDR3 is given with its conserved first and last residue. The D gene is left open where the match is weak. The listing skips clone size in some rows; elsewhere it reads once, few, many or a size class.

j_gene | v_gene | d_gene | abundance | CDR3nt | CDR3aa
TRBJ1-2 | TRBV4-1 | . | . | TGCGCCAGCAGCCAAGGGGGGCCGCCCTATGGCTACACCTTC | CASSQGGPPYGYTF
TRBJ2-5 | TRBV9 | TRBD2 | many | TGTGCCAGCAGCGTAGTCGGCGGACTAGCGAACCAAGAGACCCAGTACTTC | CASSVVGGLANQETQYF
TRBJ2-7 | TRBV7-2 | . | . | TGTGCCAGCAGCTTAGCCCCGTCGGTCTCCTACGAGCAGTACTTC | CASSLAPSVSYEQYF
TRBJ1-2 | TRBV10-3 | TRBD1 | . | TGTGCCATCAGGGGAGCATCCGGACAGGGGGCTGATGGCTACACCTTC | CAIRGASGQGADGYTF
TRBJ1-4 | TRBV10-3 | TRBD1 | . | TGTGCCATCAGTGAGGGGACAGCGCCTAGGATGGTGTTTTTT | CAISEGTAPRMVFF
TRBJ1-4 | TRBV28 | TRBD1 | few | TGTGCCAGCAGTTTAATGGGACAGGGGGGTGGAAAACTGTTTTTT | CASSLMGQGGGKLFF
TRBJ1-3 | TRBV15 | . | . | TGTGCCACCAGCAGAGCCCCTAAGGGGAGGCAAACTGGAAACACCATATATTTT | CATSRAPKGRQTGNTIYF
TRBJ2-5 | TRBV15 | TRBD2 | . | TGTGCCACCAGCAGGGGGACTAGCGGAGAGGGAGAGACCCAGTACTTC | CATSRGTSGEGETQYF
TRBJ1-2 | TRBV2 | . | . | TGTGCCAGCAGAGTACAGGGTGCCTATGGCTACACCTTC | CASRVQGAYGYTF
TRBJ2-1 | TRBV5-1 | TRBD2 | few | TGCGCCAGCAGCTTGTTAGCGGGAGTCTCCTACAATGAGCAGTTCTTC | CASSLLAGVSYNEQFF
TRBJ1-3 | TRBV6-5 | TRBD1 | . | TGTGCCAGCAGCCGGACAGGGCCAGCCACCATATATTTT | CASSRTGPATIYF
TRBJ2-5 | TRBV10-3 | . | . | TGTGCCATCAGTGAGTCGATGGCAGAAGAGACCCAGTACTTC | CAISESMAEETQYF
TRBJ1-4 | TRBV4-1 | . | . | TGCGCCAGCAGCCAAGAAGCATGGGGTAATGAAAAACTGTTTTTT | CASSQEAWGNEKLFF
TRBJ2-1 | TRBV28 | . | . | TGTGCCAGCAGTCCGGGACGGCGAGGGAATGAGCAGTTCTTC | CASSPGRRGNEQFF
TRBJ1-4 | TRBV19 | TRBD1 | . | TGTGCCAGTAGTATAGGCCCCGGACAGGCCTATAATGAAAAACTGTTTTTT | CASSIGPGQAYNEKLFF
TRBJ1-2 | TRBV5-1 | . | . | TGCGCCAGCAGCTTGGGTTCGGAGGTTTGGGGCTATGGCTACACCTTC | CASSLGSEVWGYGYTF
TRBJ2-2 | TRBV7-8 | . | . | TGTGCCAGCAGCTTAGACAGGCCCGACACCGGGGAGCTGTTTTTT | CASSLDRPDTGELFF
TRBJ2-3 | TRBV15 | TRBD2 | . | TGTGCCACCAGCAGAGACGGGAGGGCCTCGGGAGATACGCAGTATTTT | CATSRDGRASGDTQYF
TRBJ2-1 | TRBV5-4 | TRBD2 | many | TGTGCCAGCAGCCAATTGACTAGCGATAAGGAGTTCTTC | CASSQLTSDKEFF
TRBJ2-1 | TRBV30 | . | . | TGTGCCTGGAGTGGATTTTATGAGCAGTTCTTC | CAWSGFYEQFF
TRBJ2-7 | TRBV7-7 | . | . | TGTGCCAGCAGCTTCCCCTCGGGGCACGAGCAGTACTTC | CASSFPSGHEQYF
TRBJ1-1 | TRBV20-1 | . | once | TGCAGTGCTAGAGAGCTGGTTGAAGCTTTCTTT | CSARELVEAFF
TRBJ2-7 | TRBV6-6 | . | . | TGTGCCAGCAGTTATGGTCATCCCTACGAGCAGTACTTC | CASSYGHPYEQYF
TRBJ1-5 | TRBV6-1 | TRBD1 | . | TGTGCCAGCAGTTATGGGACAGCAAATCAGCCCCAGCATTTT | CASSYGTANQPQHF
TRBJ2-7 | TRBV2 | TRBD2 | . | TGTGCCGGCAGGGGACTAGCGGGAGGGAGAGACTACGAGCAGTACTTC | CAGRGLAGGRDYEQYF
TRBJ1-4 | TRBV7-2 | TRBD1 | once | TGTGCCAGCAAGGAACAGGGGTATAATGAAAAACTGTTTTTT | CASKEQGYNEKLFF
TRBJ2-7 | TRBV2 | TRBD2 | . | TGTGCCAGCGACGTAGCGGGAGGGGGGGAGCAGTACTTC | CASDVAGGGEQYF
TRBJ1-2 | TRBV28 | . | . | TGTGCCAGCAGTAACCCGGGCCGAACTTTCTATGGCTACACCTTC | CASSNPGRTFYGYTF
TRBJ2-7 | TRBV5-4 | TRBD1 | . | TGTGCCAGCAGCTTGCGAGGGACAGGGGGCGCGGGGGAGCAGTACTTC | CASSLRGTGGAGEQYF
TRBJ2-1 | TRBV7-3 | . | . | TGTGCCAGCAGCTTAGGCCGGGGGAGCTCCTACAATGAGCAGTTCTTC | CASSLGRGSSYNEQFF
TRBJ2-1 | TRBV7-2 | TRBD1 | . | TGTGCCAGCAGCTTAGCGTTTTTGGGACAGGGGTACAATGAGCAGTTCTTC | CASSLAFLGQGYNEQFF
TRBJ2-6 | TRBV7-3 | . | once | TGTGCCAGCAGCTTACTCACGTTTGGGGCGGGGGCCAACGTCCTGACTTTC | CASSLLTFGAGANVLTF
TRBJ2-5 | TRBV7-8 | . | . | TGTGCCAGCAGCTTAGTGAACCGGCAGTCTGAGACCCAGTACTTC | CASSLVNRQSETQYF
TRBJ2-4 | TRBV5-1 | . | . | TGCGCCAGCAGCTTGTTACAGGGTCCCAAAAACATTCAGTACTTC | CASSLLQGPKNIQYF
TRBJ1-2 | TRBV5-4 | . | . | TGTGCCAGCAGCCGCGGGACCTACGATGGCTACACCTTC | CASSRGTYDGYTF
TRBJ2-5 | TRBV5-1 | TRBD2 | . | TGCGCCAGCAGCCCCTCGGGGGGGGAAGGGACCCAGTACTTC | CASSPSGGEGTQYF